The 3 T cell receptor beta chains below all came from one sample that was sequenced in a study of blood T cell repertoires in COVID-19. Here immunoSEQ multiplex PCR was the method, and the copy in TCRdb shows in-frame clones only, minus some. This sample has over 100,000 clones, with 75% to 85% found just once. Sample: peripheral blood. The source of these receptors is a man in his 70s with acute or convalescent COVID-19.

In DNA, the CDR3 is TGCGCCAGCAGGGCGGACAGTGAAGCTTTCTTT. As protein: CASRADSEAFF. The V gene is TRBV5-1, the J gene TRBJ1-1; a possible D gene is TRBD1 (6 bases). The CDR3 totals 11 residues. CDR1 is SGHRS and CDR2 is YFSETQ in the germline V gene. V was trimmed by 5 bases and J by 7 bases, leaving 9 bases between them.

The sample holds a few counts of this clone. The J gene is TRBJ1-4, the V gene TRBV19; 9 bases align to TRBD1. The CDR3 totals 16 residues. After removal of 4 bases from V and 8 bases from J, the junction contained 11 bases not matched to a gene. Germline lookup yields CDR1 LNHDA and CDR2 SQIVND (reference sequence). The CDR3 sequence is CASSTRDRAGREKLFF. The CDR3 DNA is TGTGCCAGTAGTACCCGGGACAGGGCGGGACGAGAAAAACTGTTTTTT.

V usage is TRBV6-5 and J usage is TRBJ1-3; D might be TRBD1 (5 bases). The CDR3 runs 13 residues. Germline V gene data show CDR1 as MNHEY and CDR2 as SVGAGI. V was trimmed by 6 bases and J by 4 bases, leaving 10 bases between them. The CDR3 is CASRSGGGNTIYF. The CDR3 nucleotides are TGTGCCAGCAGGAGCGGGGGGGGAAACACCATATATTTT.